One and the same sample provided the 28 T cell receptor beta chains below, sequenced in a study of T cell responses to AZD1222 COVID-19 vaccine. Data came from immunoSEQ multiplex PCR; TCRdb stores just in-frame clones and leaves some out. The sample has approximately 110,000 clones; 70% to 90% are singletons. Sequencing was performed on peripheral blood, taken on day 0 of MenACWY control vaccination. The receptors were gathered from an adult in good health.

This clone was counted a single time. This chain connects TRBV18 to TRBJ2-1; 7 bases fit TRBD1. Germline-derived CDR1 and CDR2 are KGHSH and LQKENI. J was trimmed by 3 bases and V by 3 bases; bases with no gene match: 5. The CDR3 length is 15 residues. DNA for the CDR3: TGTGCCAGCTCACCGGGAGACAGGGTCTACAATGAGCAGTTCTTC. Amino acid sequence: CASSPGDRVYNEQFF.

The sample holds one count of this clone. The chain couples TRBV5-5 to TRBJ1-5, with a weak D call TRBD1 (5 bases). Germline CDR1 SGHKS, CDR2 YYEKEE (reference sequence). This CDR3 region has 14 residues. V lost 2 bases and J 2 bases, leaving 8 bases between the germline ends. This chain's CDR3 is CASSLGDGNQPQHF. CDR3 nucleotides: TGTGCCAGCAGCTTAGGGGACGGCAATCAGCCCCAGCATTTT.

This chain uses TRBV20-1 with TRBJ1-2; D gene ambiguous. Per the germline V gene, CDR1 is DFQATT and CDR2 is SNEGSKA (reference sequence). The V end was cut by 4 bases, the J end by 6 bases, with 9 bases between. This CDR3 is 11 amino acids long. The CDR3 DNA follows: TGCAGTGCTAAAGGGTTAGATGGCTACACCTTC. This codes for CSAKGLDGYTF.

This rearrangement joins TRBV7-3 to TRBJ2-1; 8 nucleotides align to TRBD1. The CDR3 has 13 amino acids. CDR1 and CDR2 (germline): SGHTA, FQGTGA. The junction had 5 bases not matched to a gene; V was cut back by 7 bases and J by 6 bases. The CDR3, as DNA: TGTGCCAGCACCACCGGACAGGGCAATGAGCAGTTCTTC. Its protein is CASTTGQGNEQFF.

V usage is TRBV29-1 and J usage is TRBJ1-5; 8 bases are shared with TRBD1. The V and J ends lost 6 bases and 7 bases, in that order; junction bases with no gene match: 8. CDR3 size: 13 residues. CDR1 and CDR2 from the germline V gene are SQVTM and ANQGSEA. In DNA form, the CDR3 reads TGCAGCGTCCAGGGGGCGGTCGGCCAGCCCCAGCATTTT. It translates to CSVQGAVGQPQHF.

The gene calls are TRBV9 and TRBJ1-2; 7 bases agree with TRBD1. CDR1 and CDR2 (germline): SGDLS, YYNGEE. The CDR3 length is 16 residues. V lost 2 bases, J lost 8 bases, and 15 bases stayed unmatched. CDR3 sequence reads: CASSVLPTGPTIGYTF. The DNA for the CDR3 is TGTGCCAGCAGCGTGCTACCGACAGGGCCTACTATAGGCTACACCTTC.

V and J are TRBV4-3 and TRBJ1-4; TRBD1 aligns across 9 bases. J lost 7 bases, V lost 2 bases, and 8 bases had no gene match. Germline V gene lookup returns CDR1 LGHNA and CDR2 YSLEER. The CDR3 is 16 residues long. CDR3 coding DNA: TGCGCCAGCAGCCAATTCCGGGGGACAGGGACTGAAAAACTGTTTTTT. It encodes CASSQFRGTGTEKLFF.

The chain links TRBV28 to TRBJ1-3, with D unresolved. CDR3 size: 12 residues. V was cut by 5 bases and J by 4 bases, with 6 bases left in between. Germline V lookup: CDR1 MDHEN, CDR2 SYDVKM. This chain's CDR3 is CASSLRGNTIYF. The CDR3 DNA is TGTGCCAGCAGTCTTAGGGGAAACACCATATATTTT.

The chain uses TRBV6-5 and TRBJ1-1; D is perhaps TRBD1 (5 bases). Germline assignment: CDR1 MNHEY and CDR2 SVGAGI. Trimming took off 0 bases at V and 3 bases at J, with 11 bases between the two ends. This CDR3 spans 15 amino acids. CDR3 nucleotides: TGTGCCAGCAGTTACTCTTGGGGGACGTACACTGAAGCTTTCTTT. Translating it yields CASSYSWGTYTEAFF.

The rearrangement links TRBV3-1 (or the pseudogene TRBV3-2) to TRBJ2-7; D not certain. The CDR3 length is 16 residues. Germline V gene lookup returns CDR1 LGHDT and CDR2 YNNKEL (reference sequence). The ends were cut back, 1 base at V and 4 bases at J, with 17 bases in the middle. CDR3 sequence reads: CASSQGEPNPQYEQYF. DNA for the CDR3: TGTGCCAGCAGCCAAGGAGAGCCAAACCCACAATACGAGCAGTACTTC.

The chain links TRBV18 to TRBJ1-1; the D is unclear. V was cut by 3 bases and J by 3 bases, with 11 bases left in between. This CDR3 comprises 14 residues. Germline values: CDR1 KGHSH, CDR2 LQKENI. The CDR3 nucleotides are TGTGCCAGCTCACCTGGGCCTCCGGACACTGAAGCTTTCTTT. Translation gives CASSPGPPDTEAFF.

The chain recombines TRBV27 with TRBJ1-6; D is unresolved. Germline lookup yields CDR1 MNHEY and CDR2 SMNVEV (reference sequence). The CDR3 has 17 amino acids. V shed 0 bases and J shed 0 bases, with 9 bases lying between them. CDR3 nucleotide sequence: TGTGCCAGCAGTTTATCTCGCCAGAACTCCTATAATTCACCCCTCCACTTT. Protein: CASSLSRQNSYNSPLHF.

This chain uses TRBV5-4 with TRBJ2-1, with D unclear. V lost 4 bases, J lost 7 bases, and 15 bases lay in between. In germline, CDR1 is SGHNT, CDR2 YYREEE (reference sequence). CDR3 size: 14 residues. CDR3 bases: TGTGCCAGCAGCCCGGACCCTAACTCTAATGAGCAGTTCTTC. Its protein product is CASSPDPNSNEQFF.

The chain uses TRBV28 and TRBJ2-1; D possibly uses TRBD1 or TRBD2 (7 bases each). The CDR3 totals 17 residues. Looked up from germline, CDR1 is MDHEN and CDR2 is SYDVKM. V was pared by 3 bases and J by 0 bases, with 15 bases between. CDR3 DNA sequence: TGTGCCAGCAGTTTCTTAACAGGGGAGGGCTCCTACAATGAGCAGTTCTTC. This codes for CASSFLTGEGSYNEQFF.

The chain uses TRBV7-6 and TRBJ1-1; D is ambiguous. Per germline, CDR1 SGHVS and CDR2 FNYEAQ. The V end lost 4 bases, the J end lost 1 base, and 7 bases lay between the germline ends. The CDR3 loop spans 13 amino acids. The DNA of the CDR3 is TGTGCCAGCAGCTCTCAAGGGAACACTGAAGCTTTCTTT. It codes for CASSSQGNTEAFF.

V usage is TRBV7-2 and J usage is TRBJ1-5; D remains unclear. V was cut by 3 bases and J by 1 base, with 10 bases left in between. The CDR3 contains 15 residues. Looked up from germline, CDR1 is SGHTA and CDR2 is FQGNSA. CDR3 amino acids: CASSFLGLSNQPQHF. Here the CDR3 DNA reads TGTGCCAGCAGCTTCTTGGGGTTGAGCAATCAGCCCCAGCATTTT. The full variable domain, in which reference TRBV7-2 and TRBJ1-5 provide the parts outside the CDR3, is GAGVSQSPSNKVTEKGKDVELRCDPISGHTALYWYRQSLGQGLEFLIYFQGNSAPDKSGLPSDRFSAERTGGSVSTLTIQRTQQEDSAVYLCASSFLGLSNQPQHFGDGTRLSIL.

This rearrangement joins TRBV2 to TRBJ1-4; D ambiguous. CDR3 size: 14 residues. Looked up from germline, CDR1 is SNHLY and CDR2 is FYNNEI. The germline V and J ends were trimmed by 8 bases and 4 bases, with 14 bases remaining between them. In nucleotides, the CDR3 is TGTGCCAGCCAGTCTTGGAGAAATAATGAAAAACTGTTTTTT. Its protein is CASQSWRNNEKLFF.

This clone was detected only once. J is TRBJ1-2 and V is TRBV5-4, with 9 bases identical to TRBD1. CDR1 is SGHNT and CDR2 is YYREEE in the germline V gene (reference sequence). With 5 bases clipped from V and 5 bases from J, the junction kept 13 bases outside the gene matches. This CDR3 is 16 amino acids long. In nucleotides, the CDR3 is TGTGCCAGCAGAAACGGACAGGGGACACTGCCGTATGGCTACACCTTC. Translating gives CASRNGQGTLPYGYTF.

This chain uses TRBV19 with TRBJ2-7; 11 bases align to TRBD2. The CDR3 is 14 amino acids. The V gene's germline CDR1 is LNHDA and CDR2 SQIVND (reference sequence). Losses at the gene ends were 4 bases for V and 4 bases for J; bases not matched to a gene: 3. The CDR3 coding sequence is TGTGCCAGTAGTACGGGACTAGCGGAGTACGAGCAGTACTTC. Translation: CASSTGLAEYEQYF.

The chain joins TRBV6-5 to TRBJ2-7, with D tentatively TRBD2 (6 bases). The CDR3 has 16 amino acids. Germline V gene lookup returns CDR1 MNHEY and CDR2 SVGAGI. V lost 0 bases and J lost 4, with 16 bases in between. The CDR3: CASSYSAGGDGYEQYF. In DNA form, the CDR3 reads TGTGCCAGCAGTTACTCGGCAGGCGGGGATGGGTACGAGCAGTACTTC.

The rearrangement joins TRBV6-5 to TRBJ2-7; D is possibly TRBD2 (7 bases). Germline values: CDR1 MNHEY, CDR2 SVGAGI. This CDR3 has 15 residues. V was pared by 6 bases and J by 3 bases, with 18 bases between. The CDR3 loop reads CASRGGTRTNYEQYF. The CDR3 DNA reads TGTGCCAGCAGGGGGGGGACAAGAACAAACTACGAGCAGTACTTC.

The chain links TRBV28 to TRBJ2-2; TRBD1 matches 9 bases. Germline loops: CDR1 MDHEN, CDR2 SYDVKM. CDR3 length: 16 amino acids. Germline trimming cut 4 bases from V and 7 bases from J; bases unmatched to any gene: 10. This CDR3 is CASSYAGTGSVGELFF. CDR3 DNA: TGTGCCAGCAGTTATGCCGGGACAGGGTCGGTCGGGGAGCTGTTTTTT.

This chain links TRBV12-3 or TRBV12-4 with TRBJ1-1; no firm D call. The CDR3 runs to 11 residues. Trimming took 7 bases from V and 2 from J, leaving 5 bases between them. The CDR3: CASTQNTEAFF. DNA of the CDR3: TGTGCCAGCACCCAAAACACTGAAGCTTTCTTT.

The chain uses TRBV5-1 and TRBJ2-5, with 10 bases that match TRBD2. Germline assignment: CDR1 SGHRS and CDR2 YFSETQ. Trimming removed 4 bases from V and 4 bases from J; junction bases left unmatched: 13. The CDR3 totals 17 residues. CDR3 in amino acids: CASSQTLAGGALETQYF. The CDR3 DNA is TGCGCCAGCAGCCAAACCTTAGCGGGGGGCGCTTTAGAGACCCAGTACTTC.

The rearrangement uses TRBV10-3 and TRBJ1-2, with D unclear. There are 14 residues in the CDR3. Germline-derived CDR1 and CDR2 are ENHRY and SYGVKD. Trimming cost V 10 bases and J 3 bases, with 18 bases left between them. CDR3 nucleotides: TGTGCCACCCGACCGATAATTGAGCACTATGGCTACACCTTC. Translating it yields CATRPIIEHYGYTF.

V is TRBV18 and J is TRBJ2-1; D possibly matches TRBD1 or TRBD2 (6 bases each). Germline V gene data show CDR1 as KGHSH and CDR2 as LQKENI. Between the trimmed V and J ends, which lost 5 bases and 4 bases, there was a span of 15 bases. This CDR3 has 15 amino acids. The CDR3 DNA reads TGTGCCAGCTCAATGAGGGGGGAGACATACAATGAGCAGTTCTTC. This sequence encodes CASSMRGETYNEQFF.

This clone has only a few counts. This sequence joins TRBV4-3 and TRBJ1-2, with a tentative D call TRBD1 (5 bases). The germline CDR1 and CDR2 sequences are LGHNA and YSLEER. The ends were cut back, 1 base at V and 2 bases at J, with 11 bases in the middle. The CDR3 extends over 15 amino acids. The CDR3 is CASSQGGGQNYGYTF. The CDR3 DNA reads TGCGCCAGCAGCCAAGGGGGCGGGCAGAACTATGGCTACACCTTC.

The rearrangement links TRBV18 to TRBJ2-1; D ambiguous. V lost 2 bases, J lost 4 bases, and 12 bases lay in between. Germline assignment: CDR1 KGHSH and CDR2 LQKENI. CDR3 length: 15 residues. CDR3 DNA sequence: TGTGCCAGCTCACCAGACGCCGCGGTTTACAATGAGCAGTTCTTC. It encodes CASSPDAAVYNEQFF. Complete variable domain (other parts from reference TRBV18 and TRBJ2-1): NAGVMQNPRHLVRRRGQEARLRCSPMKGHSHVYWYRQLPEEGLKFMVYLQKENIIDESGMPKERFSAEFPKEGPSILRIQQVVRGDSAAYFCASSPDAAVYNEQFFGPGTRLTVL.